This TCR beta chain was sequenced during a study of blood T cells in healthy people across ages. Study-level background: For every two T cells, template switching captured about one barcoded beta molecule. Notes on the study in general: The recorded TCR beta diversity per million T cells decreased in a roughly linear manner with age.

This clonotype was counted only a few times. No antigen is known for it. The second PCR ran roughly 6 to 11 cycles with a sample-barcoded 5' primer and J-beta primers. Every cDNA was tagged by a template-switch adaptor with 12 random nucleotides. In TCRdb, the 5' RACE reads were re-called with MiXCR into one record per CDR3 protein. The sample shows approximately 490,000 distinct CDR3 sequences, around 24% of them seen only once. The germline gives CDR1 SGHTA, CDR2 FQGNSA. This CDR3 comprises 14 residues. V lost 5 bases, J lost 2 bases, and 6 bases stayed unmatched. This same sample was also taken into another study, of T cells of mothers and their children. From that second work: When the second PCR was run, its M1S primer added sample barcodes and 2-4 random nucleotides.

The sequence derives from a boy aged 5-17 years in good health. Specimen: blood. V is TRBV7-2 and J is TRBJ2-7, with 7 bases matching TRBD2. The CDR3 is CASSMGGGTYEQYF. The CDR3 nucleotides are TGTGCCAGCAGCATGGGCGGGGGTACCTACGAGCAGTACTTC.